A single sample is the source of the 27 T cell receptor beta chains below, sequenced in a study of T cells in Graves' hyperthyroidism and ophthalmopathy. The TCR beta CDR3 regions underwent amplification using RNA transcripts as the source. Researchers ran a first-round RT-PCR on the TCR CDR3 using the HTBI primer set. A single record per CDR3 protein comes from TCRdb applying MiXCR to the multiplex PCR reads. This sample has nearly 750,000 distinct CDR3 sequences; roughly 32% occur once, and the top ten carry less than 40%. Sequencing was done on a sample of blood. These receptors originate from a woman in her 40s with Graves' hyperthyroidism.

This clonotype was counted at least ten times. Germline is not matched at one junction end, which may reflect a read error. The rearrangement uses TRBV7-7 and TRBJ2-2; 8 nucleotides align to TRBD1. Germline V gene sequence: CDR1 SSHAT, CDR2 FNYEAQ (reference sequence). The CDR3 sequence is 16 residues long. The CDR3 sequence is CASSLAWTGRTGELFF. In DNA form, the CDR3 reads TGTGCTAGCAGCTTAGCTTGGACAGGGCGGACCGGGGAGCTGTTTTTT.

This sequence joins TRBV7-2 and TRBJ2-7; 11 nucleotides agree with TRBD1. CDR3 length: 17 residues. The germline V gene has CDR1 SGHTA and CDR2 FQGNSA. After removal of 4 bases from V and 7 bases from J, the junction contained 15 bases not matched to a gene. The CDR3 DNA is TGTGCCAGCAGCTACCGGGGACAGGGGGGAACCGGTCGAGAGCAGTACTTC. This codes for CASSYRGQGGTGREQYF. Full variable domain (outside the CDR3, taken from reference TRBV7-2 and TRBJ2-7): GAGVSQSPSNKVTEKGKDVELRCDPISGHTALYWYRQSLGQGLEFLIYFQGNSAPDKSGLPSDRFSAERTGGSVSTLTIQRTQQEDSAVYLCASSYRGQGGTGREQYFGPGTRLTVT.

The table lists this clonotype with many counts. The chain carries TRBV6-2 or TRBV6-3 and TRBJ1-5; a possible D gene is TRBD1 (6 bases). V was trimmed by 0 bases and J by 1 base, leaving 7 bases between them. Germline values: CDR1 MNHEY, CDR2 SVGEGT. The CDR3 is 15 amino acids. The CDR3 is CASSYSGTSNQPQHF. The DNA for the CDR3 is TGTGCCAGCAGTTACTCAGGGACAAGCAATCAGCCCCAGCATTTT.

The chain carries TRBV7-9 and TRBJ2-5; 9 bases agree with TRBD2. The DNA end is a closer match to TRBJ2-1, so the J assignment may be wrong. CDR3 length equals 16 residues. Germline CDR1 SEHNR, CDR2 FQNEAQ (reference sequence). The DNA of the CDR3 is TGTGCCAGCAGCTTAATAGCGGGAGAGGGAATGGAGACCCAGTTCTTC. Translation: CASSLIAGEGMETQFF.

The chain recombines TRBV7-9 with TRBJ1-2, with D possibly being TRBD1 (5 bases). CDR3 length equals 14 residues. Germline-derived CDR1 and CDR2 are SEHNR and FQNEAQ (reference sequence). Deletions cut 4 bases from V and 10 bases from J, with 19 bases between. CDR3 coding DNA: TGTGCCAGCAGCTCAGACCTCGCGGGGGGATCCTACACCTTC. It is translated as CASSSDLAGGSYTF.

There are many counts of this clonotype. The chain is built from TRBV10-2 and TRBJ2-7, with 8 bases matching TRBD2. The germline V gene has CDR1 WSHSY and CDR2 SAAADI. The J segment lost 6 bases and the V segment lost 5 bases, leaving 3 bases of the junction unmatched. The CDR3 length is 12 residues. The CDR3 DNA is TGCGCCAGCAGTTTAGCGGGAATCGAGCAGTACTTC. This codes for CASSLAGIEQYF.

The chain combines TRBV19 with TRBJ2-7; no definite D call. V shed 5 bases and J shed 0 bases, with 11 bases lying between them. This CDR3 is 14 amino acids long. CDR1 and CDR2 (germline): LNHDA, SQIVND (reference sequence). DNA of the CDR3: TGTGCCAGTAGTTCCAGTGTCAGCTCCTACGAGCAGTACTTC. It is translated as CASSSSVSSYEQYF.

This chain joins TRBV20-1 and TRBJ1-4; TRBD1 is a possible D gene (6 bases). The germline V and J ends were trimmed by 3 bases and 1 base, with 15 bases remaining between them. The length of the CDR3 is 16 residues. Germline-derived CDR1 and CDR2 are DFQATT and SNEGSKA (reference sequence). The CDR3, as DNA: TGCAGTGCTAGTGGGGGGCAACGAGGAACTAATGAAAAACTGTTTTTT. It codes for CSASGGQRGTNEKLFF.

In DNA form, the CDR3 reads TGTGCCAGCAGTCCCGATGGGAGGGACACCGGGGAGCTGTTTTTT. Translating it yields CASSPDGRDTGELFF. The gene calls are TRBV7-3 and TRBJ2-2; 7 bases align to TRBD2. The germline V gene encodes CDR1 SGHTA and CDR2 FQGTGA. This CDR3 is 15 amino acids long. Trimming removed 6 bases from V and 3 bases from J; junction bases left unmatched: 7. The entire variable domain, with the rest obtained from reference TRBV7-3 and TRBJ2-2, is as follows: GAGVSQTPSNKVTEKGKYVELRCDPISGHTALYWYRQSLGQGPEFLIYFQGTGAADDSGLPNDRFFAVRPEGSVSTLKIQRTERGDSAVYLCASSPDGRDTGELFFGEGSRLTVL.

This clonotype was seen many times. This rearrangement joins TRBV29-1 to TRBJ2-7; a weak D match, TRBD2 (5 bases). The CDR3 consists of 13 residues. CDR1 SQVTM and CDR2 ANQGSEA come from the germline V gene. V shed 4 bases and J shed 5 bases, with 15 bases lying between them. CDR3 DNA: TGCAGCGTTGTTGTGGCCTGGAGGAACGAGCAGTACTTC. Protein sequence: CSVVVAWRNEQYF.

Concerning this clonotype itself: A read error is possible here, since a much larger clone lies one base away. The final CDR3 position lacks the conserved phenylalanine or tryptophan, pointing to a likely read error. The J gene is TRBJ1-2, the V gene TRBV19, with 9 bases fitting TRBD1. The CDR3 consists of 14 residues. Germline CDR1 reads LNHDA; CDR2 reads SQIVND (reference sequence). V dropped 4 bases and J dropped 4; count of bases not matched to a gene: 4. DNA for the CDR3: TGTGCCAGTAGTACCACAGGGGGCGCCTATGGCTACACCCTC. Translated: CASSTTGGAYGYTL.

The sample holds many counts of this clonotype. The rearrangement joins TRBV9 to TRBJ1-2; tentative D call: TRBD1 (5 bases). The CDR3 length is 13 residues. Per germline, CDR1 SGDLS and CDR2 YYNGEE. The V and J ends lost 0 bases and 4 bases respectively, with 7 bases between them. This chain's CDR3 is CASSVETGYGYTF. CDR3 bases: TGTGCCAGCAGCGTAGAAACAGGCTATGGCTACACCTTC.

The rearrangement uses TRBV10-3 and TRBJ1-2, with a weak D call TRBD1 (5 bases). The CDR3 is made up of 14 amino acids. Germline loops: CDR1 ENHRY, CDR2 SYGVKD. In DNA, the CDR3 is TGTGCTAGAGATCGACAGCCCGACCCCGGTGGCTACACCTTC. It translates to CARDRQPDPGGYTF.

About this clonotype itself: A single base separates this from a much larger clone, so it may be a read error. The gene calls are TRBV16 and TRBJ2-7, with 7 positions matching TRBD1. The germline V gene has CDR1 KGHSY and CDR2 FQNENV. This CDR3 is 13 amino acids long. The V and J ends lost 1 base and 3 bases, in that order; junction bases with no gene match: 0. This chain's CDR3 is CASSQYRGYEQYF. In DNA form, the CDR3 reads TGTGCCAGCAGCCAATACAGGGGCTACGAGCAGTACTTC.

This clonotype was observed a few times. The rearrangement links TRBV19 to TRBJ2-5, with TRBD1 as a possible D gene (6 bases). The length of the CDR3 is 14 residues. V was clipped by 5 bases and J by 2 bases, with 12 bases between them. CDR1 is LNHDA, CDR2 SQIVND, per germline (reference sequence). CDR3 loop: CASSRRQAQETQYF. The CDR3 DNA reads as TGTGCCAGTAGTCGGCGACAGGCTCAAGAGACCCAGTACTTC. Filled out from reference TRBV19 and TRBJ2-5, the complete variable domain reads DGGITQSPKYLFRKEGQNVTLSCEQNLNHDAMYWYRQDPGQGLRLIYYSQIVNDFQKGDIAEGYSVSREKKESFPLTVTSAQKNPTAFYLCASSRRQAQETQYFGPGTRLLVL.

Ten or more counts support this clonotype. The V and J genes are TRBV5-1 and TRBJ1-2; possible D gene TRBD1, 5 bases. Per the germline V gene, CDR1 is SGHRS and CDR2 is YFSETQ. Trimming shortened V by 3 bases and J by 4 bases, and 16 bases separated the two germline ends. The CDR3 is 15 residues long. As DNA, the CDR3 is TGCGCCAGCAGCTCGGGACTCCAGGTCGGCTATGGCTACACCTTC. It is translated as CASSSGLQVGYGYTF.

The genes are TRBV30 and TRBJ2-7; D unresolved. This CDR3 comprises 13 residues. CDR1 GTSNPN and CDR2 SVGIG come from the germline V gene (reference sequence). The CDR3 DNA is TGTGCACGGAGTGGAAGGGTCTCCTACGAGCAGTACTTC. This encodes CARSGRVSYEQYF.

This clonotype appeared a few times. This chain joins TRBV6-1 and TRBJ2-7; a possible D gene is TRBD1 (6 bases). CDR1 MNHNS and CDR2 SASEGT come from the germline V gene. V was clipped by 7 bases and J by 3 bases, with 13 bases between them. This CDR3 is built from 13 residues. The DNA of the CDR3 is TGTGCCAGCAAGCGACAGGTCAACTACGAGCAGTACTTC. Encoded protein: CASKRQVNYEQYF.

Comment on this clonotype: The missing conserved phenylalanine or tryptophan at the end of this CDR3 makes a read error likely. The DNA is omitted, as the CDR3 cannot be located on it reliably, and the CDR3 follows TCRdb's listing. The chain has TRBV7-9 and TRBJ1-2; TRBD1 was called by the table and not checked on the DNA. From its first to its last residue, the CDR3 has 13 amino acids. Germline assignment: CDR1 SEHNR and CDR2 FQNEAQ (reference sequence). The CDR3 loop is CASSRPPWGQGGV.

This rearrangement joins TRBV5-1 to TRBJ2-2; 7 positions match TRBD1. This CDR3 is 14 amino acids long. Looked up from germline, CDR1 is SGHRS and CDR2 is YFSETQ. V lost 4 bases, J lost 6 bases, and 6 bases stayed unmatched. The CDR3 is CASSLTGSSGELFF. The CDR3, as DNA: TGCGCCAGCAGCCTGACAGGGAGTTCCGGGGAGCTGTTTTTT.

This clonotype has ten or more counts. This rearrangement joins TRBV20-1 to TRBJ1-6, with 9 bases matching TRBD1. The ends lost 7 bases at V and 10 bases at J; junction bases unmatched: 8. The germline CDR1 and CDR2 sequences are DFQATT and SNEGSKA (reference sequence). This CDR3 contains 13 residues. CDR3 DNA: TGCAGTGTAGGGGACAGGGTGAACTCACCCCTCCACTTT. It translates to CSVGDRVNSPLHF.

The CDR3 sequence is CASSYSEGYGYTF. CDR3 nucleotide sequence: TGTGCCAGCAGTTACTCGGAAGGCTATGGCTACACCTTC. The chain joins TRBV12-3 or TRBV12-4 to TRBJ1-2, with D hard to call. This CDR3 contains 13 residues. Trimming pared 4 bases from V and 4 bases from J, leaving 10 bases between.

This clonotype was seen ten or more times. This rearrangement joins TRBV10-1 to TRBJ1-1, with D hard to call. The V end was cut by 0 bases, the J end by 1 base, with 6 bases between. CDR3 size: 14 residues. Germline loops: CDR1 WNHNN, CDR2 SYGVQD (reference sequence). The CDR3: CASSESSPNTEAFF. For the CDR3, the DNA is TGCGCCAGCAGTGAGTCTAGTCCGAACACTGAAGCTTTCTTT.

The chain uses TRBV2 and TRBJ2-5, with D possibly TRBD2 on 6 matching bases. V gave up 8 bases and J gave up 3 bases, with 10 bases separating them. The CDR3 consists of 12 residues. The germline V gene has CDR1 SNHLY and CDR2 FYNNEI. The CDR3 bases are TGTGCCAGCTTTCGCGGGAAAGAGACCCAGTACTTC. Residues: CASFRGKETQYF.

Remarks on this clonotype: This CDR3 is missing its conserved last phenylalanine or tryptophan, likely due to a read error. The chain employs TRBV10-3 and TRBJ1-5; D gene unclear. Germline V gives CDR1 ENHRY, CDR2 SYGVKD. This CDR3 is 14 amino acids long. Trimming shortened V by 10 bases and J by 0 bases, and 13 bases separated the two germline ends. CDR3 amino acids: CATSPPYSNQPQHC. In DNA, the CDR3 is TGTGCCACCTCTCCGCCTTATAGCAATCAGCCCCAGCATTGT.

This clonotype has a handful of counts. The rearrangement links TRBV4-3 to TRBJ2-7; D gene ambiguous. With 0 bases removed from V and 3 bases from J, the gap between germline ends came to 18 bases. This CDR3 region has 17 residues. Germline CDR1 is LGHNA and CDR2 is YSLEER. The CDR3 is CASSQETHAAQIYEQYF. The CDR3 region has the DNA TGCGCCAGCAGCCAAGAAACTCACGCGGCACAGATCTACGAGCAGTACTTC.

Ten or more counts support this clonotype. The genes are TRBV7-2 and TRBJ2-5; 10 nucleotides line up with TRBD2. The CDR3 totals 16 residues. The V gene end was trimmed by 1 base and the J gene end by 1 base; junction bases not matched to a gene: 3. The germline V gene has CDR1 SGHTA and CDR2 FQGNSA. The CDR3 DNA reads as TGTGCCAGCAGCTTAGGTGGACTAGCGGCCCAAGAGACCCAGTACTTC. Protein product: CASSLGGLAAQETQYF. Drawing the rest from reference TRBV7-2 and TRBJ2-5, the complete variable domain is GAGVSQSPSNKVTEKGKDVELRCDPISGHTALYWYRQSLGQGLEFLIYFQGNSAPDKSGLPSDRFSAERTGGSVSTLTIQRTQQEDSAVYLCASSLGGLAAQETQYFGPGTRLLVL.